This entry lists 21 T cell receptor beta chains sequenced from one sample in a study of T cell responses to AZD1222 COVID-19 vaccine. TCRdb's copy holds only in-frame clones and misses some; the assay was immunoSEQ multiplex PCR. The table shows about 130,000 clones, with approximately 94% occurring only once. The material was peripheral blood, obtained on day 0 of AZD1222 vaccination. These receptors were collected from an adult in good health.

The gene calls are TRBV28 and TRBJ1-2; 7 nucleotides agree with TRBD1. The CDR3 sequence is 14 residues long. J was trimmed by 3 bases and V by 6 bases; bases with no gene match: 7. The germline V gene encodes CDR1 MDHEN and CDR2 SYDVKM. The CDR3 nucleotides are TGTGCCAGCAGCTCTCAGAGGGGGCACTATGGCTACACCTTC. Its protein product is CASSSQRGHYGYTF.

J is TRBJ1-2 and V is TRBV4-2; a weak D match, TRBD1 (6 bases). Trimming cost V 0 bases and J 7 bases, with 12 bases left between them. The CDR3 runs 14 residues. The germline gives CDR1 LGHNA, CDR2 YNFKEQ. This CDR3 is CASSQDGGARGYTF. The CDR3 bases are TGTGCCAGCAGCCAAGATGGGGGGGCTCGTGGCTACACCTTC.

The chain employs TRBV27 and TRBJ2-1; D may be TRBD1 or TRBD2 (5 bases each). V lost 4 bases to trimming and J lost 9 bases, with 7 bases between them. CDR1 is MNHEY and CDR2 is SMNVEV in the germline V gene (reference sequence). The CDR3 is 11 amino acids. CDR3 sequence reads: CASSWGREQFF. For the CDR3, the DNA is TGTGCCAGCAGTTGGGGACGTGAGCAGTTCTTC.

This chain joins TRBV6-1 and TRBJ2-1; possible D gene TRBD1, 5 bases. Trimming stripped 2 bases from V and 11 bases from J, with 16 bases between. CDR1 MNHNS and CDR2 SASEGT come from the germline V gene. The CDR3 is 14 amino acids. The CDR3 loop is CASSERVQVKKQFF. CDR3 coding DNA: TGTGCCAGCAGTGAAAGGGTACAGGTTAAAAAGCAGTTCTTC.

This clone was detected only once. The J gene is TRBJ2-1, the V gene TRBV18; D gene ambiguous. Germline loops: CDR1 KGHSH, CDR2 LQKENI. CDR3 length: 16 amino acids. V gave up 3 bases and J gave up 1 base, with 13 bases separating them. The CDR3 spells CASSPSLVASYNEQFF. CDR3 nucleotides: TGTGCCAGCTCACCCTCTTTGGTAGCTTCCTACAATGAGCAGTTCTTC.

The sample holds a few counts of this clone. Here the CDR3 DNA reads TGTGCCAGCAGTCCAGGGGCCGGTCCCTACGAGCAGTACTTC. Amino acids: CASSPGAGPYEQYF. The chain employs TRBV28 and TRBJ2-7; D might be TRBD1 (6 bases). Germline CDR1 is MDHEN and CDR2 is SYDVKM. V was pared by 5 bases and J by 2 bases, with 13 bases between. CDR3 length: 14 amino acids.

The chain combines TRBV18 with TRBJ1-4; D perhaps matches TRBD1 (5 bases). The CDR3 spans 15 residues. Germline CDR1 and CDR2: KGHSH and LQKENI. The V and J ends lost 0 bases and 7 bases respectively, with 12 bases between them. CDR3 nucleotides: TGTGCCAGCTCACCACCGCCGGGGGTGGGTGAAAAACTGTTTTTT. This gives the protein CASSPPPGVGEKLFF.

DNA of the CDR3: TGCAGCGGACAGCAAGAGACCCAGTACTTC. This sequence encodes CSGQQETQYF. This chain joins TRBV29-1 and TRBJ2-5; D is possibly TRBD1 (5 bases). The CDR3 spans 10 residues. Germline values: CDR1 SQVTM, CDR2 ANQGSEA. Trimming took 7 bases from V and 2 from J, leaving 5 bases between them.

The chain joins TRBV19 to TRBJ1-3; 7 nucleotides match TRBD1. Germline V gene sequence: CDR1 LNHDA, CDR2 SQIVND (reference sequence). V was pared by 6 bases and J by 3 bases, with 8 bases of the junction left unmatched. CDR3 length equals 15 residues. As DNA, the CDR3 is TGTGCCAGTAGATCCCAGACAGGGTTTGGAAACACCATATATTTT. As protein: CASRSQTGFGNTIYF.

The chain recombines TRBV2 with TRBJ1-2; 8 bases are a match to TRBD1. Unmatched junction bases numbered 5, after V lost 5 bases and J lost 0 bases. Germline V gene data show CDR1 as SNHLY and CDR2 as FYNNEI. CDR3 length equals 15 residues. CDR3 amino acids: CASSLGQGPNYGYTF. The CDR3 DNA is TGTGCCAGCAGTCTTGGACAGGGTCCTAACTATGGCTACACCTTC.

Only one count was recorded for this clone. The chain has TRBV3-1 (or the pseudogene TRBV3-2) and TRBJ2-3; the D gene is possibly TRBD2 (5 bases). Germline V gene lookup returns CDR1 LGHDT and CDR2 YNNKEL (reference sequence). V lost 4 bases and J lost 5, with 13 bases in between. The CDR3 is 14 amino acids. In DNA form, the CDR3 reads TGTGCCAGCAGCCCACACGGGATTAAAGATACGCAGTATTTT. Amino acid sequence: CASSPHGIKDTQYF.

The CDR3 DNA reads as TGTGCCAGCAGCTTTAGAATGAACACTGAAGCTTTCTTT. Amino acids: CASSFRMNTEAFF. J is TRBJ1-1 and V is TRBV7-2; D not certain. Deletions cut 3 bases from V and 0 bases from J, with 5 bases between. The CDR3 consists of 13 residues. Germline V gene data show CDR1 as SGHTA and CDR2 as FQGNSA. Full variable domain (remainder filled in from reference TRBV7-2 and TRBJ1-1): GAGVSQSPSNKVTEKGKDVELRCDPISGHTALYWYRQSLGQGLEFLIYFQGNSAPDKSGLPSDRFSAERTGGSVSTLTIQRTQQEDSAVYLCASSFRMNTEAFFGQGTRLTVV.

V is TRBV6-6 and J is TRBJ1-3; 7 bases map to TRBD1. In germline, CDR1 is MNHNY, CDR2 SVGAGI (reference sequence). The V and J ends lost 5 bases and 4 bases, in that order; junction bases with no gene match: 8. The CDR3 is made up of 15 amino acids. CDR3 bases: TGTGCCAGCAGTCAACAGGGGAGGAGAGGAAACACCATATATTTT. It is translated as CASSQQGRRGNTIYF.

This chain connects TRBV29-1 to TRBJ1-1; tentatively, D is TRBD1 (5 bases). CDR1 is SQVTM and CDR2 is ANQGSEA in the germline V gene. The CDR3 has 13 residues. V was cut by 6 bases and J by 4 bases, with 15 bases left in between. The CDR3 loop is CSVLPGQGTEAFF. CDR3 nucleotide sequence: TGCAGCGTGCTACCGGGTCAGGGCACTGAAGCTTTCTTT.

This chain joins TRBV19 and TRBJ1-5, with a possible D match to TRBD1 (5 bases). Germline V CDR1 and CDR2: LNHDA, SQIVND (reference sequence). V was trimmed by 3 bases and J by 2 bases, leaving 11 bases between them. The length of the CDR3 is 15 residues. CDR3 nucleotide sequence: TGTGCCAGTAGTATTGCAGGGTCGCGCAATCAGCCCCAGCATTTT. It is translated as CASSIAGSRNQPQHF.

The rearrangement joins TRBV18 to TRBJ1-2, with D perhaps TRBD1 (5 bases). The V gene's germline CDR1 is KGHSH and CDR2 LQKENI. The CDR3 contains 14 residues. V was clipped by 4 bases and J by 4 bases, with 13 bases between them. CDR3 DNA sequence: TGTGCCAGCTCACTTCAGGGAACCAGCTATGGCTACACCTTC. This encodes CASSLQGTSYGYTF.

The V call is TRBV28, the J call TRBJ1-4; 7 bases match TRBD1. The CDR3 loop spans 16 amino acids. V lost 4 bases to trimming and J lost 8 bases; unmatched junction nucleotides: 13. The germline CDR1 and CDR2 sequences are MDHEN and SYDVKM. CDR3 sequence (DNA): TGTGCCAGCAGTTCCGATACAGGGGCGCCCGGGGAAAAACTGTTTTTT. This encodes CASSSDTGAPGEKLFF.

CDR3 coding DNA: TGTGCCAGCAGTTTATGGCCGGGAGGGAGGGATGAAGCTTTCTTT. Amino acid sequence: CASSLWPGGRDEAFF. The V and J genes are TRBV27 and TRBJ1-1; D call uncertain. The CDR3 length is 15 residues. Trimming cost V 1 base and J 7 bases, with 16 bases left between them. Germline CDR1 MNHEY, CDR2 SMNVEV (reference sequence).

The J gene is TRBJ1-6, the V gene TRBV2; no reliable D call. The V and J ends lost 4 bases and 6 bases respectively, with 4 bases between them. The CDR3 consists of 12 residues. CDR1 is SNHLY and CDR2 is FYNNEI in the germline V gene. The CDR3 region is CASSVTNSPLHF. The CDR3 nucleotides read TGTGCCAGCAGTGTTACTAATTCACCCCTCCACTTT.

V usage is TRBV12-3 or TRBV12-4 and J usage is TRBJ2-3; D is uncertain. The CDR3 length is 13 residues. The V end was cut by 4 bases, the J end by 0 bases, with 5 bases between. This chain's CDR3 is CASSSGSTDTQYF. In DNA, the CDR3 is TGTGCCAGCAGTTCAGGTAGCACAGATACGCAGTATTTT.

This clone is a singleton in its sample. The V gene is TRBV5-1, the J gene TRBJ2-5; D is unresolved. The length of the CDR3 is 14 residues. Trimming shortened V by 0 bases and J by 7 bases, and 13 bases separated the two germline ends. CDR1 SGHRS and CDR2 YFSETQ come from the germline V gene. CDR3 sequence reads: CASSLDGLDSTQYF. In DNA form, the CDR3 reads TGCGCCAGCAGCTTGGATGGCCTCGATTCGACCCAGTACTTC.